These 10 T cell receptor beta chains originate from one sample sequenced in a study of CD8+ T cells in alopecia areata. Isolated RNA was reverse transcribed into cDNA used as the sequencing template. Sequenced by immunoSEQ multiplex PCR; TCRdb stores in-frame clones only, minus some. The sample carries approximately 170,000 clones, around 60% recorded once. Treatment here: oral pan-JAK inhibitor, 5-10 mg twice daily. Sample: CD4+ T cells sorted from blood, taken at week 24, from a patient treated with tofacitinib. Receptors originate from a human donor with alopecia areata.

This rearrangement joins TRBV4-2 to TRBJ2-7; D ambiguous. The germline CDR1 and CDR2 sequences are LGHNA and YNFKEQ. This CDR3 is 14 amino acids long. V lost 1 base to trimming and J lost 5 bases, with 12 bases between them. The CDR3 is CASSQGVQFDEQYF. As DNA, the CDR3 is TGTGCCAGCAGCCAAGGGGTACAGTTCGACGAGCAGTACTTC.

This clone was found once. The rearrangement uses TRBV6-5 and TRBJ2-1, with unresolved D. The CDR3 extends over 15 amino acids. Germline CDR1 and CDR2: MNHEY and SVGAGI. V lost 2 bases to trimming and J lost 6 bases, with 14 bases between them. DNA for the CDR3: TGTGCCAGCAGTTACCGACCCCAGCTACCCAATGAGCAGTTCTTC. Encoded protein: CASSYRPQLPNEQFF.

The chain couples TRBV10-3 to TRBJ1-5; 8 bases align to TRBD1. J lost 7 bases, V lost 5 bases, and 4 bases had no gene match. The CDR3 length is 13 residues. Looked up from germline, CDR1 is ENHRY and CDR2 is SYGVKD. The CDR3 DNA is TGTGCCATCAGTTTGGACAGGGTCCAGCCCCAGCATTTT. Its translation is CAISLDRVQPQHF.

V is TRBV5-1 and J is TRBJ1-2, with D possibly TRBD1 on 6 matching bases. The CDR3 consists of 12 residues. Trimming cost V 5 bases and J 6 bases, with 11 bases left between them. Germline-derived CDR1 and CDR2 are SGHRS and YFSETQ. The CDR3 DNA follows: TGCGCCAGCAGTCCCACAGGGAATGGCTACACCTTC. Its translation is CASSPTGNGYTF.

The chain combines TRBV10-3 with TRBJ2-7, with D hard to call. V lost 3 bases, J lost 3 bases, and 6 bases lay in between. CDR1 and CDR2 from the germline V gene are ENHRY and SYGVKD. CDR3 length: 12 residues. The CDR3 DNA reads as TGTGCCATCAGTGACAAAGACTACGAGCAGTACTTC. Protein: CAISDKDYEQYF.

The J gene is TRBJ2-7, the V gene TRBV7-9, with 10 bases that match TRBD1. With 5 bases clipped from V and 0 bases from J, the junction kept 1 base outside the gene matches. This CDR3 comprises 14 residues. Germline-derived CDR1 and CDR2 are SEHNR and FQNEAQ (reference sequence). In DNA form, the CDR3 reads TGTGCCAGCAGCGACAGGGGGCTCTCCTACGAGCAGTACTTC. It codes for CASSDRGLSYEQYF.

The CDR3 protein is CASSHRGQPQHF. The CDR3 DNA reads as TGTGCCAGCTCGCACAGGGGACAGCCCCAGCATTTT. The chain carries TRBV6-1 and TRBJ1-5, with 7 bases aligning to TRBD1. The CDR3 is 12 residues long. The V gene's germline CDR1 is MNHNS and CDR2 SASEGT. Trimming at V came to 8 bases and at J to 7 bases, leaving 5 bases not matched to a gene.

The V gene is TRBV2, the J gene TRBJ2-7, with 10 bases fitting TRBD1. V shed 6 bases and J 2 bases; nucleotides not matched to a gene: 7. The CDR3 spans 15 residues. The germline gives CDR1 SNHLY, CDR2 FYNNEI. This CDR3 is CASRTTGTGAYEQYF. The CDR3 coding sequence is TGTGCCAGCAGGACTACCGGGACAGGGGCCTACGAGCAGTACTTC.

This clone was recorded only once. The V call is TRBV5-6, the J call TRBJ1-1; D not certain. Germline-derived CDR1 and CDR2 are SGHDT and YYEEEE. The CDR3 is 13 amino acids. V gave up 1 base and J gave up 6 bases, with 10 bases separating them. The CDR3 is CASSLNVFAEAFF. The CDR3 DNA reads as TGTGCCAGCAGCTTGAATGTGTTTGCTGAAGCTTTCTTT.

This clone was seen a few times. The CDR3 loop is CAWTAGVIGELFF. DNA of the CDR3: TGTGCCTGGACAGCGGGCGTCATCGGGGAGCTGTTTTTT. The rearrangement joins TRBV30 to TRBJ2-2, with D maybe TRBD2 (6 bases). The CDR3 is 13 residues long. Germline values: CDR1 GTSNPN, CDR2 SVGIG (reference sequence). The V end lost 4 bases, the J end lost 7 bases, and 13 bases lay between the germline ends. The full variable domain, rest sourced from reference TRBV30 and TRBJ2-2, is SQTIHQWPATLVQPVGSPLSLECTVEGTSNPNLYWYRQAAGRGLQLLFYSVGIGQISSEVPQNLSASRPQDRQFILSSKKLLLSDSGFYLCAWTAGVIGELFFGEGSRLTVL.